This T cell receptor (beta chain) was captured by sequencing in a study of T-cell reconstitution after alpha-beta-depleted transplantation in children. Germline V gene sequence: CDR1 SEHNR, CDR2 FQNEAQ (reference sequence). The germline V and J ends were trimmed by 1 base and 4 bases, with 5 bases remaining between them. This CDR3 contains 14 residues. This sample's TCRbeta library carried unique molecular identifier barcodes. TCRdb re-called the PCR reads through MiXCR, storing one row per CDR3 protein. The table has 380,000 or so distinct CDR3 sequences, roughly 13% seen once. This clonotype was sampled from a human donor who donated a stem cell graft to a child with Fanconi anemia. This chain uses TRBV7-9 with TRBJ2-6; D gene unclear. The starting material was PBMCs, obtained from the stem cell graft. CDR3 DNA: TGTGCCAGCAGCTTAGTTAGGGGGGCCAACGTCCTGACTTTC. As protein: CASSLVRGANVLTF.